The rows below give T cell receptor beta chains drawn from one sample of a study of T cell responses to AZD1222 COVID-19 vaccine. Sequencing used immunoSEQ multiplex PCR; TCRdb keeps in-frame clones, though not all of them. The sample records over 50,000 clones, 80% to 90% being singletons. The material was peripheral blood, obtained on day 0 of AZD1222 vaccination. The receptor set was obtained from an adult in good health. Each CDR3 is given with its conserved first and last residue. The order of the fields is V gene, CDR3 protein.

TRBV18 | CASSPQSVKETQYF
TRBV5-1 | CASSLATATGANVLTF
TRBV6-2/TRBV6-3 | CASSYSSGSAPYSNQPQHF
TRBV7-9 | CASSLEGFYGYTF
TRBV6-5 | CASSLSFGRSYEQYF
TRBV11-3 | CASSLGGGTGVYGYTF
TRBV15 | CATSREMTGDSPLHF
TRBV15 | CATSRARAPYEQYF
TRBV5-1 | CASSLEGQGARNEQFF
TRBV5-4 | CASNVMGVTEAFF
TRBV6-4 | CASSQTGESGYGYTF
TRBV6-5 | CASSYKRQGLNTEAFF
TRBV7-8 | CASGTGVTNTEAFF
TRBV20-1 | CSATRGETQYF
TRBV9 | CASSVGWERYEQYF
TRBV30 | CAWSVGQGLDTEAFF
TRBV7-8 | CASSLTGTGAFNTEAFF
TRBV11-1 | CASSHRDRGDNEQFF
TRBV7-8 | CASSQTSVHNEQFF
TRBV15 | CATSRGGSGRTGELFF
TRBV5-1 | CASSLTGGAYEQYF
TRBV11-2 | CASSVEAVWGEQYF
TRBV29-1 | CSVAQQGNTEAFF
TRBV18 | CASSPRLALSTDTQYF
TRBV12-3/TRBV12-4 | CASSFSGEDTQYF
TRBV7-2 | CASSPRFVTQETQYF
TRBV7-9 | CASSLLETGELFF
TRBV11-2 | CASSLASRGSAYGYTF